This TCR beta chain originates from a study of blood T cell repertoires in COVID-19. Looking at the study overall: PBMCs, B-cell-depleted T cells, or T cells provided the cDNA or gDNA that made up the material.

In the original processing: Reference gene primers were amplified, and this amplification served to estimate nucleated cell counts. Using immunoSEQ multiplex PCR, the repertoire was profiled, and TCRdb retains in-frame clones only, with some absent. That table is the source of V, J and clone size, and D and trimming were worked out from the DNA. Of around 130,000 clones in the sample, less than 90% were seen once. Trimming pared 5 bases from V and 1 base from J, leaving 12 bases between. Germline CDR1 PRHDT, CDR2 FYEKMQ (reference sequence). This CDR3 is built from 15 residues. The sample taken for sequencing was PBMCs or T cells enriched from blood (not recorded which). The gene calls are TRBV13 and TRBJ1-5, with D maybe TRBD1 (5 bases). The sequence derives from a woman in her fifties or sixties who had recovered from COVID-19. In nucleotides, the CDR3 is TGTGCCAGCAGCCTCGGGGGAGAAAGCAATCAGCCCCAGCATTTT. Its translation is CASSLGGESNQPQHF.